The 24 T cell receptor beta chains below come from one sample, sequenced in a study of blood T cell repertoires in COVID-19. Libraries were prepared by immunoSEQ multiplex PCR; TCRdb keeps only in-frame clonotypes and omits some of them. The table has 250,000 to 350,000 clones, around 84% seen once. Sequenced input: peripheral blood. These receptors came from a human donor with COVID-19, enrolled during active disease. The donor label of this sample is uncertain.

The V gene is TRBV5-8, the J gene TRBJ2-1; TRBD2 might be the D (5 bases). CDR1 and CDR2 from the germline V gene are SGHTS and YDEGEE. V lost 4 bases, J lost 0 bases, and 14 bases lay in between. The CDR3 loop spans 16 amino acids. The CDR3 spells CASSPRVPRSYNEQFF. CDR3 DNA: TGTGCCAGCAGCCCGAGGGTGCCTCGCTCCTACAATGAGCAGTTCTTC.

V and J are TRBV9 and TRBJ2-7; TRBD2 aligns across 9 bases. The ends lost 1 base at V and 6 bases at J; junction bases unmatched: 8. The V gene's germline CDR1 is SGDLS and CDR2 YYNGEE. The CDR3 runs 15 residues. The CDR3 sequence is CASSVIIAGVGEQYF. The CDR3 region has the DNA TGTGCCAGCAGCGTAATCATAGCGGGAGTGGGCGAGCAGTACTTC.

The gene calls are TRBV28 and TRBJ2-2, with 10 bases aligning to TRBD1. This CDR3 contains 18 residues. The trim removed 1 base at V and 4 bases at J, leaving 9 bases unmatched. The germline V gene has CDR1 MDHEN and CDR2 SYDVKM. Written as DNA, the CDR3 is TGTGCCAGCAGTTTATTGGGGGGGACAGGGGCGAGCACCGGGGAGCTGTTTTTT. Its translation: CASSLLGGTGASTGELFF.

The count of this clone is one. The chain uses TRBV27 and TRBJ1-2; unclear D gene. The CDR3 is 15 residues long. CDR1 MNHEY and CDR2 SMNVEV come from the germline V gene (reference sequence). The ends were cut back, 0 bases at V and 5 bases at J, with 13 bases in the middle. The CDR3 bases are TGTGCCAGCAGTTTATCGTCTTCGCCAGGATATGGCTACACCTTC. This translates into CASSLSSSPGYGYTF.

The chain uses TRBV7-8 and TRBJ1-2; 12 bases fit TRBD1. V gave up 2 bases and J gave up 3 bases; unmatched junction bases: 7. The CDR3 is 17 amino acids. CDR1 and CDR2 from the germline V gene are SGHVS and FQNEAQ. The DNA of the CDR3 is TGTGCCAGCAGCTTAACACCCGGGACAGGGGGCGACTATGGCTACACCTTC. Translation gives CASSLTPGTGGDYGYTF. Full variable domain (rest looked up from reference TRBV7-8 and TRBJ1-2): GAGVSQSPRYKVAKRGQDVALRCDPISGHVSLFWYQQALGQGPEFLTYFQNEAQLDKSGLPSDRFFAERPEGSVSTLKIQRTQQEDSAVYLCASSLTPGTGGDYGYTFGSGTRLTVV.

V gene TRBV30 combines with J gene TRBJ1-5; D call uncertain. Trimming left V 5 bases short and J 6 bases short, with 17 bases between. CDR3 length equals 14 residues. CDR1 and CDR2 (germline): GTSNPN, SVGIG (reference sequence). CDR3 DNA: TGTGCCTGGGCCCAAGGGAGGGTCACTCAGCCCCAGCATTTT. It encodes CAWAQGRVTQPQHF.

The chain is built from TRBV7-2 and TRBJ1-3; D gene uncertain. V lost 1 base to trimming and J lost 0 bases, with 10 bases between them. Germline CDR1 is SGHTA and CDR2 is FQGNSA. This CDR3 region has 16 residues. CDR3 region: CASSLDPPTSGNTIYF. CDR3 sequence (DNA): TGTGCCAGCAGCTTAGACCCCCCTACCTCTGGAAACACCATATATTTT.

The V call is TRBV5-6, the J call TRBJ1-3, with D possibly TRBD1 on 6 matching bases. The CDR3 is 16 residues long. Trimming shortened V by 4 bases and J by 0 bases, and 14 bases separated the two germline ends. CDR1 is SGHDT and CDR2 is YYEEEE in the germline V gene. The CDR3 sequence: CASSLRQVDSGNTIYF. CDR3 DNA sequence: TGTGCCAGCAGCCTACGACAGGTGGACTCTGGAAACACCATATATTTT.

The chain carries TRBV11-3 and TRBJ2-7, with 8 nucleotides matching TRBD2. With 1 base clipped from V and 3 bases from J, the junction kept 2 bases outside the gene matches. The CDR3 extends over 14 amino acids. Germline CDR1 SGHNT, CDR2 YENEEA. For the CDR3, the DNA is TGTGCCAGCAGCTTAGCGGGAGGGGGCTACGAGCAGTACTTC. It codes for CASSLAGGGYEQYF.

To note about this clone: Other DNA sequences in this sample translate to the same CDR3. V and J are TRBV5-1 and TRBJ2-1, with 9 bases fitting TRBD1. CDR1 and CDR2 (germline): SGHRS, YFSETQ. The ends lost 4 bases at V and 7 bases at J; junction bases unmatched: 9. The CDR3 consists of 15 residues. Here the CDR3 DNA reads TGCGCCAGCAGCCCGGGACAGGGAAGTTATAATGAGCAGTTCTTC. Protein: CASSPGQGSYNEQFF.

This clone showed up just once. In DNA, the CDR3 is TGTGCCAGCAGCGTTAGGGGCCTAGATGATCCAGACAATGAGCAGTTCTTC. Amino acids: CASSVRGLDDPDNEQFF. The gene calls are TRBV9 and TRBJ2-1; D may be TRBD1 (5 bases). Germline V lookup: CDR1 SGDLS, CDR2 YYNGEE. The V gene lost 2 bases and the J gene lost 5 bases, with 20 bases spanning the gap. The CDR3 is 17 amino acids.

The chain joins TRBV3-1 (or the pseudogene TRBV3-2) to TRBJ1-2; 7 bases are shared with TRBD1. V shed 4 bases, J shed 6 bases, and the junction held 5 bases outside the gene matches. The CDR3 is made up of 13 amino acids. The germline gives CDR1 LGHDT, CDR2 YNNKEL (reference sequence). The chain's CDR3 is CASSPTGQNGYTF. DNA of the CDR3: TGTGCCAGCAGCCCGACAGGGCAAAATGGCTACACCTTC.

The chain is built from TRBV9 and TRBJ2-3; 11 bases line up with TRBD2. Germline CDR1 SGDLS, CDR2 YYNGEE. J lost 4 bases, V lost 0 bases, and 7 bases had no gene match. CDR3 length equals 17 residues. This CDR3 is CASSVEASGRRADTQYF. CDR3 sequence (DNA): TGTGCCAGCAGCGTAGAAGCTAGCGGGAGGAGGGCAGATACGCAGTATTTT.

The chain employs TRBV4-3 and TRBJ2-2; 8 bases agree with TRBD2. This CDR3 region has 17 residues. The J segment lost 5 bases and the V segment lost 4 bases, leaving 12 bases of the junction unmatched. Germline values: CDR1 LGHNA, CDR2 YSLEER. CDR3 region: CASSPWTSPRGTGELFF. DNA of the CDR3: TGCGCCAGCAGCCCCTGGACTAGCCCCAGGGGTACCGGGGAGCTGTTTTTT.

The chain couples TRBV7-3 to TRBJ2-7; D is perhaps TRBD2 (6 bases). Germline loops: CDR1 SGHTA, CDR2 FQGTGA. V lost 6 bases, J lost 2 bases, and 17 bases lay in between. The CDR3 is 15 residues long. For the CDR3, the DNA is TGTGCCAGCAGTCTCATTCCGGGAGCGGCCTACGAGCAGTACTTC. Encoded protein: CASSLIPGAAYEQYF.

This chain joins TRBV20-1 and TRBJ1-2; a weak D match, TRBD1 (6 bases). The germline CDR1 and CDR2 sequences are DFQATT and SNEGSKA (reference sequence). Trimming shortened V by 3 bases and J by 3 bases, and 17 bases separated the two germline ends. The CDR3 has 15 amino acids. CDR3 DNA: TGCAGTGCTAGTCCAGGGGCTTGGTTGGACTATGGCTACACCTTC. This sequence encodes CSASPGAWLDYGYTF.

This clone was counted only a few times. The chain has TRBV6-5 and TRBJ1-5, with TRBD1 as a possible D gene (5 bases). The V end was cut by 8 bases, the J end by 2 bases, with 13 bases between. Per the germline V gene, CDR1 is MNHEY and CDR2 is SVGAGI. This CDR3 is built from 14 residues. The CDR3 sequence: CASGRDVGNQPQHF. The CDR3 DNA is TGTGCCAGCGGGCGGGACGTCGGCAATCAGCCCCAGCATTTT.

The chain joins TRBV3-1 (or the pseudogene TRBV3-2) to TRBJ1-2; D gene unclear. Per the germline V gene, CDR1 is LGHDT and CDR2 is YNNKEL (reference sequence). This CDR3 has 12 residues. Trimming stripped 1 base from V and 10 bases from J, with 10 bases between. CDR3 DNA: TGTGCCAGCAGCCAAGGTCGGGGTTACTACACCTTC. Its translation is CASSQGRGYYTF.

The chain joins TRBV9 to TRBJ2-7; no firm D call. This CDR3 has 16 residues. The germline CDR1 and CDR2 sequences are SGDLS and YYNGEE. Trimming stripped 0 bases from V and 0 bases from J, with 13 bases between. CDR3 sequence: CASSVGITESSYEQYF. For the CDR3, the DNA is TGTGCCAGCAGCGTAGGTATTACAGAAAGCTCCTACGAGCAGTACTTC.

This CDR3 reads CASSQSGTGKYYEQYF. CDR3 bases: TGTGCCAGCAGCCAATCGGGCACAGGGAAATACTACGAGCAGTACTTC. The V gene is TRBV16, the J gene TRBJ2-7; D might be TRBD1 (6 bases). The CDR3 has 16 amino acids. The germline V and J ends were trimmed by 0 bases and 3 bases, with 15 bases remaining between them. Germline V gene data show CDR1 as KGHSY and CDR2 as FQNENV.

The CDR3 sequence: CASRKEDRGIYGYTF. The CDR3 nucleotides read TGTGCCAGCAGGAAAGAGGACAGGGGCATCTATGGCTACACCTTC. This rearrangement joins TRBV7-6 to TRBJ1-2, with TRBD1 identical over 9 bases. The CDR3 runs to 15 residues. V was clipped by 6 bases and J by 4 bases; unmatched bases: 9. From germline, CDR1 is SGHVS and CDR2 FNYEAQ.

The rearrangement joins TRBV11-2 to TRBJ1-1, with TRBD1 as a possible D gene (5 bases). V was pared by 0 bases and J by 6 bases, with 14 bases between. Germline loops: CDR1 SGHAT, CDR2 FQNNGV. This CDR3 spans 15 amino acids. CDR3 nucleotides: TGTGCCAGCAGCTTAGATACGGCAATAGGGGCTGAAGCTTTCTTT. As protein: CASSLDTAIGAEAFF.

The chain links TRBV28 to TRBJ2-1; 15 bases are shared with TRBD2. V lost 7 bases to trimming and J lost 0 bases; unmatched junction nucleotides: 7. In germline, CDR1 is MDHEN, CDR2 SYDVKM. CDR3 length: 18 amino acids. In nucleotides, the CDR3 is TGTGCCAGCAAATGGGGGACTAGCGGGAGGTCCTCCTACAATGAGCAGTTCTTC. This translates into CASKWGTSGRSSYNEQFF.

The chain joins TRBV10-3 to TRBJ1-1; weak D call: TRBD1 (5 bases). The CDR3 extends over 14 amino acids. Per the germline V gene, CDR1 is ENHRY and CDR2 is SYGVKD. V shed 0 bases and J shed 5 bases, with 10 bases lying between them. The CDR3 region has the DNA TGTGCCATCAGTGAGTCTCAGGGAAGGACTGAAGCTTTCTTT. Encoded protein: CAISESQGRTEAFF.